This T cell receptor (beta chain) was recovered during a study of shared clonotypes between healthy human individuals. Trimming pared 1 base from V and 9 bases from J, leaving 13 bases between. Germline V gene data show CDR1 as SGHVS and CDR2 as FNYEAQ. The CDR3 is 14 amino acids. The repertoire was sequenced with immunoSEQ multiplex PCR; TCRdb's copy has only in-frame clones and lacks some. This table has over 95,000 clones, around 68% appearing once. The rearrangement links TRBV7-6 to TRBJ2-1, with TRBD2 as a possible D gene (5 bases). The sample taken for sequencing was memory CD8+ T cells sorted from blood. Subset given: CD45RO+ cells pooled with CCR7-negative TemRA cells. This TCR was sampled from a young woman in good health. The CDR3 reads CASSLEASGREQFF. The CDR3 DNA reads TGTGCCAGCAGCTTAGAGGCCAGCGGTCGTGAGCAGTTCTTC.